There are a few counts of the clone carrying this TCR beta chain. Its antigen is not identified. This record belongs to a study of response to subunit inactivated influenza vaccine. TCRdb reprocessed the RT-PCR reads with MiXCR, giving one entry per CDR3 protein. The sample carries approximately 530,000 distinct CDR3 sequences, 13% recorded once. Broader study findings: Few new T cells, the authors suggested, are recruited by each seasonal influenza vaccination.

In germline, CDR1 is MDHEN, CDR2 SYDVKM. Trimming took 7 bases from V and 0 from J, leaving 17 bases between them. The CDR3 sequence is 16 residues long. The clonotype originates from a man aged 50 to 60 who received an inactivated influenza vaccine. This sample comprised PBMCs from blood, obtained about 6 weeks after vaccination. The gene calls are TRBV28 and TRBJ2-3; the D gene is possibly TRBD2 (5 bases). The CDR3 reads CASTSLPEASTDTQYF. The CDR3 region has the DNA TGTGCCAGCACATCTCTCCCGGAGGCTAGCACAGATACGCAGTATTTT.